The subject of this entry is one TCR beta chain. This entry belongs to a study of blood T cell repertoires in COVID-19. Study overall: Sample material is recorded as cDNA or gDNA derived from T cells, B-cell-depleted T cells, or PBMCs.

Profiling relied on immunoSEQ multiplex PCR, and the TCRdb table lists in-frame clones only, not all of them. The sample holds roughly 74,000 clones, about four fifths seen once. Germline loops: CDR1 LNHNV, CDR2 YYDKDF (reference sequence). V lost 1 base to trimming and J lost 6 bases; unmatched junction nucleotides: 5. The CDR3 has 16 residues. The chain is built from TRBV15 and TRBJ2-1, with 11 bases matching TRBD2. The sequencing sample was made of peripheral blood. This clonotype originated in a man in his 70s with acute or convalescent COVID-19. CDR3 in DNA: TGTGCCACCAGCAGAGTATCTAGCGGGGGGACCAATGAGCAGTTCTTC. Translated: CATSRVSSGGTNEQFF.